Listed below are T cell receptor beta chains from one sample, sequenced in a study of blood T cell repertoires in COVID-19. Clones were read by immunoSEQ multiplex PCR, and TCRdb kept only the in-frame ones, dropping some. The table lists roughly 230,000 clones, 89% of them singletons, with approximately 5% in the top ten. Sequencing was carried out using peripheral blood. These receptors were collected from a woman aged 40 to 50 who had recovered from COVID-19. Both conserved end residues are part of each CDR3. D genes are given only for firm matches. The listing skips clone size in some rows; elsewhere it reads once, few, many or a size class.

D gene,J gene,clone size,V gene,CDR3 protein,CDR3 DNA
NA,TRBJ2-2,once,TRBV19,CASIGASEYTGELFF,TGTGCCAGTATTGGGGCTAGCGAGTACACCGGGGAGCTGTTTTTT
TRBD1,TRBJ1-2,NA,TRBV28,CASSPLDREGYTF,TGTGCCAGCAGTCCATTGGACAGGGAGGGATACACCTTC
NA,TRBJ2-5,NA,TRBV11-3,CASRASGETQYF,TGTGCCAGCAGGGCCTCGGGGGAGACCCAGTACTTC
NA,TRBJ2-6,NA,TRBV11-2,CASSPWASGANVLTF,TGTGCCAGCAGCCCCTGGGCCTCTGGGGCCAACGTCCTGACTTTC
TRBD1,TRBJ1-1,once,TRBV19,CASRGDREVNTEAFF,TGTGCCAGTAGGGGGGACAGGGAGGTGAACACTGAAGCTTTCTTT
NA,TRBJ1-1,NA,TRBV19,CASSIDWAGQNTEAFF,TGTGCCAGTAGTATAGATTGGGCAGGGCAGAACACTGAAGCTTTCTTT
TRBD2,TRBJ2-3,few,TRBV10-2,CASSELAGVPDTQYF,TGCGCCAGCAGCGAACTAGCGGGAGTCCCAGATACGCAGTATTTT
NA,TRBJ1-2,NA,TRBV24-1,CACGGAGLGYGYTF,TGTGCCTGCGGCGGGGCAGGGCTGGGCTATGGCTACACCTTC
TRBD1,TRBJ1-1,NA,TRBV10-3,CAISEGQGANTEAFF,TGTGCCATCAGCGAAGGACAGGGGGCCAACACTGAAGCTTTCTTT
NA,TRBJ1-2,NA,TRBV5-6,CASTGTTSYGYTF,TGTGCCAGCACGGGAACGACCTCCTATGGCTACACCTTC
TRBD1,TRBJ1-5,once,TRBV15,CATSRGDRANQPQHF,TGTGCCACCAGCAGAGGGGACAGGGCGAATCAGCCCCAGCATTTT